This T cell receptor (beta chain) was identified in a study of Graves' ophthalmopathy and Graves' hyperthyroidism. A word on this clonotype: Its antigen is as yet unknown.

The authors amplified TCR beta CDR3 regions from RNA transcripts. Amplification began with first-round RT-PCR using HTBI primers, then second-round multiplex PCR was performed. Via MiXCR, TCRdb re-called the multiplex PCR reads, giving one row per CDR3 protein. The table includes around 1.1 million distinct CDR3 sequences, about 36% detected once. The germline V gene has CDR1 MDHEN and CDR2 SYDVKM. The CDR3 contains 12 residues. Trimming cost V 11 bases and J 7 bases, with 17 bases left between them. Findings of the study overall: A 13-signature model separated ophthalmopathy from stable hyperthyroidism, reaching 87.88% sensitivity and roughly 81% specificity cross-validated.

The J gene is TRBJ1-2, the V gene TRBV28; D perhaps matches TRBD1 (6 bases). The sample comprised peripheral blood or thyroid tissue (not recorded which). The source of this sequence is an adult man with Graves' hyperthyroidism. CDR3 DNA: TGTGCCGGAAAAGGGGGGCGTTTTGGCTACACCTTC. Encoded protein: CAGKGGRFGYTF.